This T cell receptor beta chain was sequenced in a study of blood T cells in healthy people across ages. Trimming stripped 5 bases from V and 11 bases from J, with 15 bases between. CDR1 and CDR2 (germline): SGHTA, FQGNSA. The length of the CDR3 is 12 residues. Primed by a sample-barcoded 5' primer and a J-beta primer mix, a second PCR proceeded for roughly 6 to 12 cycles. TCRdb analysed the 5' RACE reads with MiXCR anew, one entry per CDR3 protein. The table has some 1.1 million distinct CDR3 sequences, around two fifths seen once. This clonotype was obtained from a man aged 18 to 35 in good health. The chain has TRBV7-2 and TRBJ2-5; D is undetermined. The sequenced material came from blood. CDR3 in amino acids: CASSRMYNEQYF. The CDR3 bases are TGTGCCAGCAGCCGGATGTACAATGAGCAGTACTTC.